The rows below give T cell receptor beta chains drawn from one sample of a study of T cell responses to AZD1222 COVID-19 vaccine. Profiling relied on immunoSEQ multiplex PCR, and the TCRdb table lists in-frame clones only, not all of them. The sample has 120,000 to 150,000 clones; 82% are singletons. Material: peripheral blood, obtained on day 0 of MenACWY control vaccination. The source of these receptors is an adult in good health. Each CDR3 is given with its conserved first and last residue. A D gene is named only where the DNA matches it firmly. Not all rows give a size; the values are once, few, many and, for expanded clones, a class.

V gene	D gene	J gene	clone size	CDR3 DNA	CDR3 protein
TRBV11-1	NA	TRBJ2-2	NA	TGTGCCAGCAGCCCAAGACGGGACGGGGAGCTGTTTTTT	CASSPRRDGELFF
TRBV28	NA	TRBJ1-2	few	TGTGCCATCAGACCTACTGACAGGATAGACTATGGCTACACCTTC	CAIRPTDRIDYGYTF
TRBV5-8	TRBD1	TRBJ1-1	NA	TGTGCCAGCAGCACCGGACAGGGGGCCCGAGACACTGAAGCTTTCTTT	CASSTGQGARDTEAFF
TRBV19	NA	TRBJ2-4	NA	TGTGCCAGTAGTATAATAGTGAAGGGGGCGGGGTCCAAAAACATTCAGTACTTC	CASSIIVKGAGSKNIQYF
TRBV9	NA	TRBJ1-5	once	TGTGCCAGCAGCGTATCCCCAGATTATTATCAGCCCCAGCATTTT	CASSVSPDYYQPQHF
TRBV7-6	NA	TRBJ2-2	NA	TGTGCCAGCAGCTTAGATTTTGGAGGCGGGGAGCTGTTTTTT	CASSLDFGGGELFF
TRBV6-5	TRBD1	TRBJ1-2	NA	TGTGCCAGCAGCCTACAGGGGGATCTGTACGCTGGCTACACCTTC	CASSLQGDLYAGYTF
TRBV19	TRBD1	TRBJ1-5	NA	TGTGCCAGTAACAGGGGCTCGAATAGCAATCAGCCCCAGCATTTT	CASNRGSNSNQPQHF
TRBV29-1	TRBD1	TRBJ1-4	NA	TGCAGCGTTGAAGGGGGACAGGGGAATGAAAAACTGTTTTTT	CSVEGGQGNEKLFF
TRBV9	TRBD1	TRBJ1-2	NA	TGTGCCAGCAGCGCGTGGGACAGGGGAATGGCGAACTATGGCTACACCTTC	CASSAWDRGMANYGYTF
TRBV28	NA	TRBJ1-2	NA	TGTGCCAGCAGTTATGCTTCTGCGGGATTGTACTATGGCTACACCTTC	CASSYASAGLYYGYTF
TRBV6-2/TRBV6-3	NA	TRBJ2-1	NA	TGTGCCAGCAGTCGGGGGAGTGAGCAGTTCTTC	CASSRGSEQFF
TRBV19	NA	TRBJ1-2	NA	TGTGCCAGTAGTATAAGGCCGGGAGAAGGCTACACCTTC	CASSIRPGEGYTF
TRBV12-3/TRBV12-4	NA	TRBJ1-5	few	TGTGCCAGCAGTTTAGCGCTAGGTCAGCCCCAGCATTTT	CASSLALGQPQHF
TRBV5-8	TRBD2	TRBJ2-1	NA	TGTGCCAGCAGCTCAAGACTAGCGGGGGCGGTTTTCTTC	CASSSRLAGAVFF
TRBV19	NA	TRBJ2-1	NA	TGTGCCAGTAGTATAGGGGGTTACAATGAGCAGTTCTTC	CASSIGGYNEQFF
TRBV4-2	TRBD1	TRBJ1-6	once	TGTGCCAGCAGCTTGCCATCCCGGGACAGTAAATCACCCCTCCACTTT	CASSLPSRDSKSPLHF
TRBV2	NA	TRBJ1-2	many	TGTGCCAGCAGTGAGGGCAGTAGCGGCTACACCTTC	CASSEGSSGYTF
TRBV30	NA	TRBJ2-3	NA	TGTGCCTGGAGTCGACTAGCAGATACGCAGTATTTT	CAWSRLADTQYF
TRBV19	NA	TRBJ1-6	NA	TGTGCCAGTAGTATAATGGGCCAAAGGTATAATTCACCCCTCCACTTT	CASSIMGQRYNSPLHF
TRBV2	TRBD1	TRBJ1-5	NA	TGTGCCAGCAGTAATCAGGGGGGAAGCAATCAGCCCCAGCATTTT	CASSNQGGSNQPQHF
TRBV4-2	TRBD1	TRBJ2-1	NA	TGTGCCAGCAGCCAAAGGGGACAGGGGTCGGGTGAGCAGTTCTTC	CASSQRGQGSGEQFF
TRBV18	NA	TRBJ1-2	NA	TGTGCCAGCTCAGGACAGCGATCTAACTATGGCTACACCTTC	CASSGQRSNYGYTF
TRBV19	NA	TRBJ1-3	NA	TGTGCCAGTAGTCAGATTAACCCGAACACCATATATTTT	CASSQINPNTIYF
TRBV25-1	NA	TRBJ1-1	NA	TGTGCCAGCAGTCAGATTGGCACTGAAGCTTTCTTT	CASSQIGTEAFF
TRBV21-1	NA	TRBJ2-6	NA	TGTGCCAGCAGACAGGTCTCTGGGGCCAACGTCCTGACTTTC	CASRQVSGANVLTF
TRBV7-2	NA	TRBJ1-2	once	TGTGCCAGCAGCTTACAAAGGGAAGGCGGCTACACCTTC	CASSLQREGGYTF
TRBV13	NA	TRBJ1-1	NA	TGTGCCAGCAGCTCCGACAAACAGGGTAATGAGAACACTGAAGCTTTCTTT	CASSSDKQGNENTEAFF
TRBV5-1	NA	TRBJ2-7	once	TGCGCCAGCAGCTTGGTTACCGGTGGGAACGAGCAGTACTTC	CASSLVTGGNEQYF
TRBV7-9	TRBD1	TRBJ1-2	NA	TGTGCCAGCAGCATCACCCGGGACAGGGGAGGTGGCTACACCTTC	CASSITRDRGGGYTF
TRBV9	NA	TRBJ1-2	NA	TGTGCCAGCAGCGTAGATCTCGGATGGTATGGCTACACCTTC	CASSVDLGWYGYTF
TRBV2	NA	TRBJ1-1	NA	TGTGCCAGCAGTGAATTAGGGGGGTACACTGAAGCTTTCTTT	CASSELGGYTEAFF
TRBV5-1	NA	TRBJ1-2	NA	TGCGCCAGCAGCTTGGCCCTAGATTCAGTCTATGGCTACACCTTC	CASSLALDSVYGYTF
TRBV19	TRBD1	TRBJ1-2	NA	TGTGCCAGTACCGGGGACAGGGGGCTTGCCGGCTACACCTTC	CASTGDRGLAGYTF
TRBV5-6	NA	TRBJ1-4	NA	TGTGCCAGCAGCTTTGGGACGGGTGCAACTAATGAAAAACTGTTTTTT	CASSFGTGATNEKLFF
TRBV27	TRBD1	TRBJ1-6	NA	TGTGCCAGCAGTTTAAAGGGACAGGGGACAGGGTCACCCCTCCACTTT	CASSLKGQGTGSPLHF
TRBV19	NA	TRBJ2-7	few	TGTGCCAGTAGTATTAGCTTTGCGACTCTTAAAGGTGAGCAGTACTTC	CASSISFATLKGEQYF
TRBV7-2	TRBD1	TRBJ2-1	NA	TGTGCCAGCAGCCCCCGGGACAGGGGGCCCCGTGAGCAGTTCTTC	CASSPRDRGPREQFF
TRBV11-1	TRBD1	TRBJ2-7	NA	TGTGCCAGCAGCCGGGACAGGGGGACATCCTACGAGCAGTACTTC	CASSRDRGTSYEQYF
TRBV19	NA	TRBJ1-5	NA	TGTGCCAGTAGGCGTCAGGGGAAGGAGCGCAATCAGCCCCAGCATTTT	CASRRQGKERNQPQHF
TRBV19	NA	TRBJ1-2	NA	TGTGCCAGTAGTCCCACCGGGTTTCTTGGTCCGGGTGGCTACACCTTC	CASSPTGFLGPGGYTF
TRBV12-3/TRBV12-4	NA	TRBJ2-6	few	TGTGCCAGCAGTTTTTCCCATGCCAACGTCCTGACTTTC	CASSFSHANVLTF
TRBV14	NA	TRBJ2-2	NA	TGTGCCAGCAGCCAAGATCAGGGACTCCCGTTAGGCACCGGGGAGCTGTTTTTT	CASSQDQGLPLGTGELFF
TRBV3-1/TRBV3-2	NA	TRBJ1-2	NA	TGTGCCAGCAGCCAAGACGTCAGGGACGGCTATGGCTACACCTTC	CASSQDVRDGYGYTF
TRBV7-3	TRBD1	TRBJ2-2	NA	TGTGCCAGCACCGGGACAGCCACCGGGGAGCTGTTTTTT	CASTGTATGELFF
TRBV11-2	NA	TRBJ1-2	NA	TGTGCCAGCAGCCTTAAAGGAGGGGGGCACTATGGCTACACCTTC	CASSLKGGGHYGYTF
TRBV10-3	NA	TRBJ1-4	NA	TGTGCCATCAGGGAGTCAACTAATGAAAAACTGTTTTTT	CAIRESTNEKLFF
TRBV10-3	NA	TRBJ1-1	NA	TGTGCCATCAGTGAGCCGACAGGAGCCGATGCAGCTTTCTTT	CAISEPTGADAAFF
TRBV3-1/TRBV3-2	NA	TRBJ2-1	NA	TGTGCCAGCAGCCAGTCCCTCAAGGGACTTCACAATGAGCAGTTCTTC	CASSQSLKGLHNEQFF
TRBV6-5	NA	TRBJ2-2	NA	TGTGCCAGCAGTTACAGACAGGAGAACACCGGGGAGCTGTTTTTT	CASSYRQENTGELFF
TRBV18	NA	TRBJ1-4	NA	TGTGCCAGCTCACCAGGGGCAGGGAATGAAAAACTGTTTTTT	CASSPGAGNEKLFF